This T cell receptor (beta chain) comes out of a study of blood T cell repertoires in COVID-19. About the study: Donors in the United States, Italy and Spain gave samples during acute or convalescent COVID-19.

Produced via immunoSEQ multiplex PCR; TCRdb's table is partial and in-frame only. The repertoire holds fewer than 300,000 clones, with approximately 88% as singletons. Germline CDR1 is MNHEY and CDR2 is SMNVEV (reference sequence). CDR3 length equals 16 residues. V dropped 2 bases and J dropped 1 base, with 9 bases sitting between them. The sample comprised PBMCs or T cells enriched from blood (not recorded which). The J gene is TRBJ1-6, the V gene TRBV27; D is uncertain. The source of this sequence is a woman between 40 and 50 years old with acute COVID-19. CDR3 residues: CASSLLGRSYNSPLHF. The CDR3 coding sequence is TGTGCCAGCAGTTTACTCGGGAGGTCCTATAATTCACCCCTCCACTTT.